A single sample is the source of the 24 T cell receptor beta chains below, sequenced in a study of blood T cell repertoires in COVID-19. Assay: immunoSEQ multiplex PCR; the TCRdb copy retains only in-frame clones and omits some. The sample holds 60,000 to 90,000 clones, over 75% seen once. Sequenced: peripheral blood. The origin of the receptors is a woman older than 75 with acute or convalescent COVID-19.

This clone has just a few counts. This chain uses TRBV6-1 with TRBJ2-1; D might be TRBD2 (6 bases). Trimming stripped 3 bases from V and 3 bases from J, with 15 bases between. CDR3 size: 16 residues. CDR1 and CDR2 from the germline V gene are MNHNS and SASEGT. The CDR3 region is CASSDRGLGGYNEQFF. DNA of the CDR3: TGTGCCAGCAGTGATAGGGGTTTGGGGGGCTACAATGAGCAGTTCTTC.

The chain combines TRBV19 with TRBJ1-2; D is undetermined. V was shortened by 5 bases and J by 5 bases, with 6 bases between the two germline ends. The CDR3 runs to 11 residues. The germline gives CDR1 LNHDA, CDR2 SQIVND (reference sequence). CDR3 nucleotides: TGTGCCAGTAGTTTCTTATATGGCTACACCTTC. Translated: CASSFLYGYTF.

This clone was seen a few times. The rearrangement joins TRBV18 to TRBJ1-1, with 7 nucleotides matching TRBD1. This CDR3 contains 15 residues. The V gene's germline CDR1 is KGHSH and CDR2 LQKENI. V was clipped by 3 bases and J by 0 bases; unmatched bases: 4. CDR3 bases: TGTGCCAGCTCACCCCAGGGGGGCGTGAACACTGAAGCTTTCTTT. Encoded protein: CASSPQGGVNTEAFF.

This CDR3 reads CASSLVGLAGTDTQYF. Written as DNA, the CDR3 is TGTGCCAGCAGCTTAGTAGGGCTAGCAGGCACAGATACGCAGTATTTT. The chain combines TRBV7-9 with TRBJ2-3; D might be TRBD2 (5 bases). The CDR3 contains 16 residues. From germline, CDR1 is SEHNR and CDR2 FQNEAQ (reference sequence). Trimming cost V 1 base and J 1 base, with 12 bases left between them.

The CDR3 DNA reads as TGCGCCAGCAGTTCGACTAGCGGAACAGATACGCAGTATTTT. It translates to CASSSTSGTDTQYF. V gene TRBV10-1 combines with J gene TRBJ2-3; 9 nucleotides agree with TRBD2. CDR3 length equals 14 residues. The V and J ends lost 5 bases and 3 bases, in that order; junction bases with no gene match: 3. Germline V gives CDR1 WNHNN, CDR2 SYGVQD (reference sequence).

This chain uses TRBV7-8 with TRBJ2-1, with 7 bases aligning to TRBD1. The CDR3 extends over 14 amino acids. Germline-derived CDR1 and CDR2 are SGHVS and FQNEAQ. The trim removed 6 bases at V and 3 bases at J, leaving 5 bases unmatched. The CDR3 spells CASRRQGYYNEQFF. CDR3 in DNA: TGTGCCAGCAGAAGACAGGGCTACTACAATGAGCAGTTCTTC.

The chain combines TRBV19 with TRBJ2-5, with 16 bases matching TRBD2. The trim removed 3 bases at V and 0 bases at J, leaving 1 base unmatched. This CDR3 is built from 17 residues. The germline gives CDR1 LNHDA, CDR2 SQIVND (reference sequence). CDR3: CASSMGLAGGYQETQYF. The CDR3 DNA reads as TGTGCCAGTAGTATGGGACTAGCGGGAGGGTACCAAGAGACCCAGTACTTC. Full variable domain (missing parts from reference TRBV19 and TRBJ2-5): DGGITQSPKYLFRKEGQNVTLSCEQNLNHDAMYWYRQDPGQGLRLIYYSQIVNDFQKGDIAEGYSVSREKKESFPLTVTSAQKNPTAFYLCASSMGLAGGYQETQYFGPGTRLLVL.

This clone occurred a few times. CDR3 coding DNA: TGCAGCGTTGAATTCCCGCTGGGACTAGCGGGAGAACGGGATACCGGGGAGCTGTTTTTT. Protein sequence: CSVEFPLGLAGERDTGELFF. This chain links TRBV29-1 with TRBJ2-2; TRBD2 matches 14 bases. Looked up from germline, CDR1 is SQVTM and CDR2 is ANQGSEA. Trimming at V came to 2 bases and at J to 5 bases, leaving 16 bases not matched to a gene. The length of the CDR3 is 20 residues.

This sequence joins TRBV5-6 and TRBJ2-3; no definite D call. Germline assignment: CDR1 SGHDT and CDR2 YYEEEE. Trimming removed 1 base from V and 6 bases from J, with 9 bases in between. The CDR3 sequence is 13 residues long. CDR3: CASSLYSPDTQYF. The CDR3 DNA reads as TGTGCCAGCAGCTTGTATTCTCCGGATACGCAGTATTTT.

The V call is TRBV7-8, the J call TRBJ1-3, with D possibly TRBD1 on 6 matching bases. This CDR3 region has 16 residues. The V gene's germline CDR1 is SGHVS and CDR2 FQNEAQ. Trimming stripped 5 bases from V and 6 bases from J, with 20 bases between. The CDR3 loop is CASSQGRSRSENTIYF. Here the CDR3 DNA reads TGTGCCAGCAGCCAGGGGCGGAGTCGATCGGAAAACACCATATATTTT.

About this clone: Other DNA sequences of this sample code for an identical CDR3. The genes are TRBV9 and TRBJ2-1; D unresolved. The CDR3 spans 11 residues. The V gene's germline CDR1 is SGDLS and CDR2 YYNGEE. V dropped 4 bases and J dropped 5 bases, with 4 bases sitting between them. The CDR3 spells CASSLHNEQFF. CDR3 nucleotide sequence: TGTGCCAGCAGCCTACACAATGAGCAGTTCTTC. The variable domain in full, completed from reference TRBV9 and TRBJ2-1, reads DSGVTQTPKHLITATGQRVTLRCSPRSGDLSVYWYQQSLDQGLQFLIQYYNGEERAKGNILERFSAQQFPDLHSELNLSSLELGDSALYFCASSLHNEQFFGPGTRLTVL.

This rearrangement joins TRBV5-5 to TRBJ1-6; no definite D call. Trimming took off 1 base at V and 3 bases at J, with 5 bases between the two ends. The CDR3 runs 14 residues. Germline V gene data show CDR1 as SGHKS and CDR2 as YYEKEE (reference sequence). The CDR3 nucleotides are TGTGCCAGCAGCTTGCGCGGCTATAATTCACCCCTCCACTTT. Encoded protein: CASSLRGYNSPLHF.

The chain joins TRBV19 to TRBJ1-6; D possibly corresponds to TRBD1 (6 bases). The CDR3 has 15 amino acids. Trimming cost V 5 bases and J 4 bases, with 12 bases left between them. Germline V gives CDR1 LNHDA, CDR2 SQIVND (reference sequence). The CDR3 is CASSPPGHYNSPLHF. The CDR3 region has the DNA TGTGCCAGTAGTCCCCCGGGACATTATAATTCACCCCTCCACTTT.

CDR3 sequence (DNA): TGCGCCAGCAGCCAAGATGGTCCCTCCGGGACTAGCGGGTCCTACGAGCAGTACTTC. This codes for CASSQDGPSGTSGSYEQYF. The chain employs TRBV4-1 and TRBJ2-7; 12 nucleotides match TRBD2. Looked up from germline, CDR1 is MGHRA and CDR2 is YSYEKL. J was trimmed by 1 base and V by 0 bases; bases with no gene match: 10. This CDR3 is 19 amino acids long.

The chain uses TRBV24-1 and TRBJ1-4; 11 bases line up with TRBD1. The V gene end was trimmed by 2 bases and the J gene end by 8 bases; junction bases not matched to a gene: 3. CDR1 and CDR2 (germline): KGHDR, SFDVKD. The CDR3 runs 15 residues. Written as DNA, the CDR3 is TGTGCCACCAGTGATTCGGGACAGGGGGGGGAAAAACTGTTTTTT. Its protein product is CATSDSGQGGEKLFF.

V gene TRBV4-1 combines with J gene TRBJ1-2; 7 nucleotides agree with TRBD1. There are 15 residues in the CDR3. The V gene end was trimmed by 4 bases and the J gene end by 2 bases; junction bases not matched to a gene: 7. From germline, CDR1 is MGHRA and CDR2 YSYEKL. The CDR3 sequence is CASSPTPQGNYGYTF. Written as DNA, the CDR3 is TGCGCCAGCAGCCCCACCCCACAGGGGAACTATGGCTACACCTTC.

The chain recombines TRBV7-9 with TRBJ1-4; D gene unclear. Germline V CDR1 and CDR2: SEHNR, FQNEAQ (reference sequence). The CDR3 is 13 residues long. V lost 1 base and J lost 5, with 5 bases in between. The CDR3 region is CASSLEPNEKLFF. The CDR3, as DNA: TGTGCCAGCAGCTTAGAGCCGAATGAAAAACTGTTTTTT.

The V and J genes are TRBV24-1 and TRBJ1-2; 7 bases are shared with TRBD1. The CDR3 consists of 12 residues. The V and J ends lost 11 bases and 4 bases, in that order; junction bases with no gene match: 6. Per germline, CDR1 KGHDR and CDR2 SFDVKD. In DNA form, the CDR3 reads TGTGCCATTCAGGGGGAAGGCTATGGCTACACCTTC. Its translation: CAIQGEGYGYTF.

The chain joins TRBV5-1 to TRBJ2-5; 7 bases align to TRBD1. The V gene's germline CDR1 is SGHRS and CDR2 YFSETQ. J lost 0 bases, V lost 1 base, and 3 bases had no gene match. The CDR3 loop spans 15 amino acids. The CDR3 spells CASSLQGVDQETQYF. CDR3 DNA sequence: TGCGCCAGCAGCTTGCAGGGGGTGGACCAAGAGACCCAGTACTTC.

CDR3 amino acids: CASSLGLSYNEQFF. In DNA form, the CDR3 reads TGTGCCAGCAGCTTAGGTCTATCGTACAATGAGCAGTTCTTC. The chain joins TRBV7-9 to TRBJ2-1; D uncertain. V gave up 1 base and J gave up 4 bases, with 8 bases separating them. Germline V gene lookup returns CDR1 SEHNR and CDR2 FQNEAQ (reference sequence). The CDR3 has 14 residues.

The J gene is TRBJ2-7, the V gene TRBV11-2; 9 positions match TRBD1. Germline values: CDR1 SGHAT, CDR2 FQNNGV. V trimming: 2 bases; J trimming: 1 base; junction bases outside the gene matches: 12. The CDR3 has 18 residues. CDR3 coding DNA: TGTGCCAGCAGCTTAAGACAAACCCTGACAGGGGGTTCCTACGAGCAGTACTTC. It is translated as CASSLRQTLTGGSYEQYF.

The CDR3: CASSPVVTGPGSNEQFF. The CDR3 nucleotides read TGCGCCAGCAGCCCCGTCGTGACAGGGCCTGGTTCCAATGAGCAGTTCTTC. The chain carries TRBV5-1 and TRBJ2-1, with 7 bases that match TRBD1. The J segment lost 6 bases and the V segment lost 4 bases, leaving 16 bases of the junction unmatched. Germline values: CDR1 SGHRS, CDR2 YFSETQ. This CDR3 is built from 17 residues.

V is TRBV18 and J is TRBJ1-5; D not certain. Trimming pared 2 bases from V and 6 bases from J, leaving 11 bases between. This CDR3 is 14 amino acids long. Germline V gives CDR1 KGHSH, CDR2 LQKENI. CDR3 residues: CASSPGSSAQPQHF. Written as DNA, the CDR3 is TGTGCCAGCTCACCAGGGAGCTCAGCTCAGCCCCAGCATTTT.

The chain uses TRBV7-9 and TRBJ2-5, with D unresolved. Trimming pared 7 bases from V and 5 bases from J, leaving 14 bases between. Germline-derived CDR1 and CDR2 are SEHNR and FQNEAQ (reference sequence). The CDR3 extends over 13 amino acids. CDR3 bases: TGTGCCAGCAACCGAGCCGATTTCGAGACCCAGTACTTC. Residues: CASNRADFETQYF.